This entry concerns a single T cell receptor beta chain. The source of the sample is a study of control samples from healthy donors and cancer patients. The repertoire was sequenced with immunoSEQ multiplex PCR; TCRdb's copy has only in-frame clones and lacks some. The sample contains around 64,000 clones, approximately 90% of which appear only once. The origin of this receptor is a man in his fifties or sixties with colorectal cancer. Material: PBMCs.

CDR3 loop: CASSFSNSYEQYF. CDR3 DNA: TGTGCCAGCAGTTTCTCAAACTCCTACGAGCAGTACTTC. J is TRBJ2-7 and V is TRBV12-3 or TRBV12-4; no firm D call. V was trimmed by 3 bases and J by 0 bases, leaving 6 bases between them. CDR3 length: 13 residues.